This T cell receptor (beta chain) came from a study of blood T cell repertoires in COVID-19. In the study overall: Whether acute or convalescent, the COVID-19 samples came from the United States, Italy and Spain. PBMCs, B-cell-depleted T cells, or T cells provided the cDNA or gDNA that made up the material.

Germline V gene data show CDR1 as SGHRS and CDR2 as YFSETQ. The CDR3 has 14 amino acids. Trimming pared 4 bases from V and 3 bases from J, leaving 10 bases between. How the authors handled the data: Researchers report that nucleated cell counts were estimated from reference gene primer amplification. The protocol was immunoSEQ multiplex PCR, while the TCRdb copy is restricted to in-frame clones and leaves out a portion. V, J and clone size derive from that table, while D and trimming were established from the DNA sequence. This sample has 250,000 to 350,000 clones, with approximately 88% found just once.

The source is a woman aged 25 to 39 who had recovered from COVID-19. Sequencing was done on a sample of peripheral blood. This rearrangement joins TRBV5-1 to TRBJ1-4; D perhaps matches TRBD1 (5 bases). DNA for the CDR3: TGCGCCAGCAGCGCGGGGCCTCCTAATGAAAAACTGTTTTTT. Translation: CASSAGPPNEKLFF.